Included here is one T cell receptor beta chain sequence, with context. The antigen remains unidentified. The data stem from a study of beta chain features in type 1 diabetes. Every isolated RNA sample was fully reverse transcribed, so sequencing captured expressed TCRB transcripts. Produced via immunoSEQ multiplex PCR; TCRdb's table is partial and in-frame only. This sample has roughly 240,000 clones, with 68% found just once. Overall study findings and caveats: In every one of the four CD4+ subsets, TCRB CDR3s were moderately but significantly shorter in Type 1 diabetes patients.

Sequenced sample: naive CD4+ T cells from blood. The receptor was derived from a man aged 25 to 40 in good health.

For the CDR3, the DNA is TGTGCCAGCAGCTTACGACAGGGGGGATTGAACACTGAAGCTTTCTTT. Translation: CASSLRQGGLNTEAFF. The V and J genes are TRBV7-9 and TRBJ1-1, with TRBD1 matching 9 bases. The ends lost 2 bases at V and 0 bases at J; junction bases unmatched: 4. The CDR3 length is 16 residues. Germline-derived CDR1 and CDR2 are SEHNR and FQNEAQ (reference sequence).